The text below deals with one TCR beta chain. Antigen unknown. The sample comes from a study of T cell responses to AZD1222 COVID-19 vaccine. Assay: immunoSEQ multiplex PCR; the TCRdb copy retains only in-frame clones and omits some. The data show tens of thousands of clones, less than 90% seen once. The CDR3 has 15 residues. Germline loops: CDR1 LGHNA, CDR2 YSLEER. The ends were cut back, 0 bases at V and 6 bases at J, with 11 bases in the middle. Broader study findings: Spike-specific TCR breadth and depth both grew after two AZD1222 doses. No repertoire was sampled before or during the peak T cell response, only after it. The span of vaccine-associated CD4 TCRs extended across spike, with dominance at 160-218 and 743-854.

The source material was peripheral blood, sampled on day 0 of AZD1222 vaccination. The sequence came from an adult in good health. The chain is built from TRBV4-3 and TRBJ2-2, with D possibly matching TRBD1 (5 bases). CDR3 nucleotides: TGCGCCAGCAGCCAAGATTACCAGGGCCCCGGGGAGCTGTTTTTT. Its protein is CASSQDYQGPGELFF.